A selection of T cell receptor beta chains follows, all from one sample in a study of T cells after yellow fever vaccination. TCRdb processed the 5' RACE reads anew with MiXCR; each CDR3 protein has one entry. Here the sample spans 300,000 or so distinct CDR3 sequences, around 8.1% being singletons. This material consisted of PBMCs, taken around 45 days after the first yellow fever vaccination. The receptors were sampled from a man in his late teens or twenties who received the YFV17D yellow fever vaccine. Both conserved end residues are part of each CDR3. A D gene is named only where the DNA matches it firmly. Clone size, where shown, is once, few, many, or a class for clones that have expanded.

d_call,clone_size,j_call,v_call,cdr3_aa
-,-,TRBJ1-6,TRBV20-1,CSAQSNNSPLHF
-,-,TRBJ1-4,TRBV18,CASSPPSRMGSGEKLFF
-,-,TRBJ2-5,TRBV5-1,CASSLASQIETQYF
-,few,TRBJ2-3,TRBV4-1,CASSQGSPSTDTQYF
-,many,TRBJ1-5,TRBV12-3/TRBV12-4,CASSSSFNQPQHF
TRBD1,many,TRBJ2-1,TRBV7-2,CASRFTGTGGTEQFF
TRBD1,few,TRBJ1-6,TRBV20-1,CSARVGQINSPLHF
-,-,TRBJ1-1,TRBV29-1,CSVATGLGTEAFF
-,few,TRBJ2-5,TRBV20-1,CSARDLRIGVGTQYF
TRBD1,few,TRBJ1-2,TRBV18,CASSPSFGQGLYGYTF